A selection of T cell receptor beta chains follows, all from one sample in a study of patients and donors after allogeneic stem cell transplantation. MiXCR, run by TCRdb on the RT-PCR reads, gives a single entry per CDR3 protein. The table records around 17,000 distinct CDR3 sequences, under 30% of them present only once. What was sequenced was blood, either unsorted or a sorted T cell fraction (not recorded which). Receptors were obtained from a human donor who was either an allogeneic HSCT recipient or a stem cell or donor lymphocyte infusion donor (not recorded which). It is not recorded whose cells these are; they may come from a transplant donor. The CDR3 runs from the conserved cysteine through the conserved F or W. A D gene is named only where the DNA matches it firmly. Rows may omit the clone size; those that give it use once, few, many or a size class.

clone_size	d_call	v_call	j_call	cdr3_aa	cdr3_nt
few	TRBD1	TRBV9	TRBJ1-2	CASSVEWTGNYGYTF	TGTGCCAGCAGCGTAGAATGGACAGGGAACTATGGCTACACCTTC
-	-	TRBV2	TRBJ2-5	CASSVSKGGETQYF	TGTGCCAGCAGTGTATCGAAAGGAGGAGAGACCCAGTACTTC
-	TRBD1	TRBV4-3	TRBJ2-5	CASSQETGRETQYF	TGCGCCAGCAGCCAAGAGACAGGGAGAGAGACCCAGTACTTC
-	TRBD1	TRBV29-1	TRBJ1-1	CSVDRQGKDTEAFF	TGCAGCGTTGATCGACAGGGAAAAGACACTGAAGCTTTCTTT
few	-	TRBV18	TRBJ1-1	CASSPRAQGRQNTEAFF	TGTGCCAGCTCACCACGGGCGCAGGGCCGCCAGAACACTGAAGCTTTCTTT
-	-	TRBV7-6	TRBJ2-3	CASSLAPGGVTSTDTQYF	TGTGCCAGCAGCTTAGCCCCTGGCGGGGTTACTAGCACAGATACGCAGTATTTT
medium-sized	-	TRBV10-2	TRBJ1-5	CASSESGANQPQHF	TGCGCCAGCAGTGAGTCGGGGGCAAATCAGCCCCAGCATTTT
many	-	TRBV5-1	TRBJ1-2	CASSLGTTNYGYTF	TGCGCCAGCAGCTTGGGGACAACTAACTATGGCTACACCTTC
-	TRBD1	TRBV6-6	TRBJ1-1	CASSYAQGAWAFF	TGTGCCAGCAGTTACGCGCAGGGGGCCTGGGCTTTCTTT
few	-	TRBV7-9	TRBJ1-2	CASSPPPGQTNYGYTF	TGTGCCAGCAGCCCCCCTCCGGGGCAGACAAACTATGGCTACACCTTC
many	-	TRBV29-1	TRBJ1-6	CSVAASPLHF	TGCAGCGTTGCGGCGTCACCCCTCCACTTT
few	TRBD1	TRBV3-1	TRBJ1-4	CASSQTGDEKLFF	TGTGCCAGCAGCCAGACAGGGGACGAAAAACTGTTTTTT
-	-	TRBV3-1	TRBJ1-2	CASSLGGPAPEYGYTF	TGTGCCAGCAGCCTTGGGGGACCGGCGCCTGAATATGGCTACACCTTC
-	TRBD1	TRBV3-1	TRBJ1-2	CASSRSGQGKNYGYTF	TGTGCCAGCAGCCGATCGGGACAGGGGAAAAACTATGGCTACACCTTC
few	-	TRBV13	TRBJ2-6	CASSTTGSGANVLTF	TGTGCCAGCAGCACCACAGGGTCTGGGGCCAACGTCCTGACTTTC
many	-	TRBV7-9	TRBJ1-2	CASSLIDVGPQSYGYTF	TGTGCCAGCAGCTTAATCGACGTCGGGCCTCAAAGCTATGGCTACACCTTC
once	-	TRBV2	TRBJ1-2	CASSPVPYGYTF	TGTGCCAGCAGTCCAGTCCCGTATGGCTACACCTTC
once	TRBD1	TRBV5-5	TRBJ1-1	CASSLVDRVWAEAFF	TGTGCCAGCAGCTTGGTCGACAGGGTTTGGGCCGAAGCTTTCTTT
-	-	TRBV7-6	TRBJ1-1	CASSLAGKGGEAFF	TGTGCCAGCAGCTTAGCTGGGAAAGGTGGTGAAGCTTTCTTT
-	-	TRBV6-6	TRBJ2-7	CASSYPGTATYEQYF	TGTGCCAGCAGTTATCCCGGGACCGCTACCTACGAGCAGTACTTC
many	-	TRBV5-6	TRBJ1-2	CASSLYRNYGYTF	TGTGCCAGCAGCTTGTACAGGAACTATGGCTACACCTTC
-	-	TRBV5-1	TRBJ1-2	CASSRSPGPLYGYTF	TGCGCCAGCAGTCGTTCGCCGGGGCCACTCTATGGCTACACCTTC
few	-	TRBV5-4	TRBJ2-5	CAYDGQFQETQYF	TGTGCCTACGACGGACAGTTCCAAGAGACCCAGTACTTC
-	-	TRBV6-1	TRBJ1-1	CASRGLGNTEAFF	TGTGCCAGCAGGGGACTGGGGAACACTGAAGCTTTCTTT
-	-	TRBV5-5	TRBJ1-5	CASSLIYQGGGPQHF	TGTGCCAGCAGCTTGATCTACCAGGGCGGTGGGCCCCAGCATTTT
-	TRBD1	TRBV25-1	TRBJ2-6	CASSEFPDRGRGANVLTF	TGTGCCAGCAGTGAATTCCCGGACAGGGGGCGTGGGGCCAACGTCCTGACTTTC
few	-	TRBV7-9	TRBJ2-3	CASSLGPAGTDTQYF	TGTGCCAGCAGCTTAGGTCCAGCGGGCACAGATACGCAGTATTTT
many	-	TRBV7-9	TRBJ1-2	CASSWGAEENYGYTF	TGTGCCAGCAGCTGGGGGGCTGAGGAGAACTATGGCTACACCTTC
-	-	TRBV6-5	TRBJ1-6	CASSYWDVTNSPLHF	TGTGCCAGCAGTTACTGGGACGTAACCAATTCACCCCTCCACTTT
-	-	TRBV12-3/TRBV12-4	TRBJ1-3	CASSPGAGNTIYF	TGTGCCAGCAGTCCAGGGGCCGGAAACACCATATATTTT
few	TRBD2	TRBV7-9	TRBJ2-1	CASSSSGAHSYNEQFF	TGTGCCAGCAGCTCTAGCGGGGCCCACTCCTACAATGAGCAGTTCTTC
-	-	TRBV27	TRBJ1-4	CASSLYGTTTNEKLFF	TGTGCCAGCAGTCTGTACGGGACAACAACTAATGAAAAACTGTTTTTT
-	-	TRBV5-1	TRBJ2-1	CASSLVGGESYNEQFF	TGCGCCAGCAGCTTGGTGGGCGGGGAGTCCTACAATGAGCAGTTCTTC
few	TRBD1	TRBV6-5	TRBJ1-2	CASSYHKGQNYGYTF	TGTGCCAGCAGTTACCACAAGGGACAGAACTATGGCTACACCTTC
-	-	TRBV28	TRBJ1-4	CASTEVGKLFF	TGTGCCAGCACCGAAGTAGGAAAACTGTTTTTT
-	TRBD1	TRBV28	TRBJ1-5	CASSLGNRGNQPQHF	TGTGCCAGCAGTTTGGGGAACAGGGGTAATCAGCCCCAGCATTTT
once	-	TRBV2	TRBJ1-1	CASRPRTEAFF	TGTGCCAGCAGGCCTAGAACTGAAGCTTTCTTT
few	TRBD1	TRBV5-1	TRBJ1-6	CASSLRTGTSPLHF	TGCGCCAGCAGCTTGAGGACAGGGACCTCACCCCTCCACTTT
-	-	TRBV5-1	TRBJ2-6	CASSLEYPGANVLTF	TGCGCCAGCAGCTTGGAATATCCTGGGGCCAACGTCCTGACTTTC
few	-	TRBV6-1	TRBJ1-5	CASTIRRTVRGNQPQHF	TGTGCCAGCACCATCCGCCGGACAGTACGAGGCAATCAGCCCCAGCATTTT
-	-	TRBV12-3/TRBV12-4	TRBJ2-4	CASSLYGGLAKNIQYF	TGTGCCAGCAGTTTATACGGGGGATTAGCCAAAAACATTCAGTACTTC
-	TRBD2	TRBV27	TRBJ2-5	CASRRRLAGETQYF	TGTGCCAGCAGGCGGCGACTAGCGGGGGAGACCCAGTACTTC
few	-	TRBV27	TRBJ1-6	CASALRYNSPLHF	TGTGCCAGCGCCTTGCGCTATAATTCACCCCTCCACTTT
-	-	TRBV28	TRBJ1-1	CASAQNTEAFF	TGTGCCAGCGCTCAGAACACTGAAGCTTTCTTT
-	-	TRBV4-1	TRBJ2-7	CASSQVESRELRYEQYF	TGCGCCAGCAGCCAAGTGGAGTCACGGGAGCTAAGGTACGAGCAGTACTTC
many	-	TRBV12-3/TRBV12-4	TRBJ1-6	CASSRGTANSPLHF	TGTGCCAGCAGTCGCGGGACGGCAAATTCACCCCTCCACTTT
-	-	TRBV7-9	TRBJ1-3	CASSLQSPSSGNTIYF	TGTGCCAGCAGCTTGCAATCCCCCTCCTCTGGAAACACCATATATTTT
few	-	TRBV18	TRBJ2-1	CASSPWESSYNEQFF	TGTGCCAGCTCACCATGGGAGAGCTCCTACAATGAGCAGTTCTTC
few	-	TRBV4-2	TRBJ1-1	CASSQPGRRLNTEAFF	TGTGCCAGCAGCCAGCCGGGACGGCGCCTGAACACTGAAGCTTTCTTT
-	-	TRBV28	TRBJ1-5	CASSFPLGWSQPQHF	TGTGCCAGCAGTTTCCCCCTGGGCTGGTCTCAGCCCCAGCATTTT
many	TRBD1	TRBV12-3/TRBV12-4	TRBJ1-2	CASRGGQPRGYTF	TGTGCCAGCAGGGGGGGACAGCCGCGGGGCTACACCTTC
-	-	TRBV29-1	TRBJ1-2	CSVSTGEDYGYTF	TGCAGCGTTTCTACGGGGGAGGACTATGGCTACACCTTC
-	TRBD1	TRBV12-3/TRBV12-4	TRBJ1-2	CASSPQGALFNYGYTF	TGTGCCAGCAGTCCCCAGGGGGCCCTCTTTAACTATGGCTACACCTTC
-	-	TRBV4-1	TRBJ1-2	CASSQEYPRNYGYTF	TGCGCCAGCAGCCAAGAGTATCCGCGGAACTATGGCTACACCTTC
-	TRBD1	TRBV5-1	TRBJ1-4	CASSLDRTGEKLFF	TGCGCCAGCAGCTTGGATCGGACAGGCGAAAAACTGTTTTTT